This T cell receptor (beta chain) was obtained from a study of CD8+ T cells in alopecia areata. The overall study: It was oral tofacitinib, at 5 to 10 mg twice daily, that treated patients received.

Sequencing relied on a cDNA template that was reverse transcribed from extracted RNA. The protocol was immunoSEQ multiplex PCR, while the TCRdb copy is restricted to in-frame clones and leaves out a portion. The sample contains more than 95,000 clones, 35% to 40% of which appear only once. There are 15 residues in the CDR3. Germline V gene lookup returns CDR1 SEHNR and CDR2 FQNEAQ (reference sequence). Trimming cost V 5 bases and J 2 bases, with 13 bases left between them. The sequencing input was CD4+ T cells sorted from blood. The receptor comes from a human donor with alopecia areata. V and J are TRBV7-9 and TRBJ1-5; D might be TRBD1 (6 bases). The CDR3 DNA is TGTGCCAGCAGCCCGAGGGGGGCCGGCAATCAGCCCCAGCATTTT. Its translation is CASSPRGAGNQPQHF.